These T cell receptor beta chains were read from a single sample in a study of blood T cell repertoires in COVID-19. Clones were sequenced by immunoSEQ multiplex PCR, and TCRdb holds only the in-frame ones, with some missing. The sample has fewer than 250,000 clones, roughly 88% seen once; the top ten hold about 6.8%. The specimen sequenced was peripheral blood. The source of these receptors is a middle-aged woman who had recovered from COVID-19. The CDR3 runs from the conserved cysteine through the conserved F or W. The order of the fields is clone size, D gene, V gene, CDR3 length, J gene, CDR3 protein, CDR3 DNA. D genes are given only for firm matches. Size values are once, few and many counts, or a class for expanded clones, and some rows have none.

>-|TRBD2|TRBV6-5|14|TRBJ2-7
CASSLAGAKGEQYF
TGTGCCAGCAGCTTAGCGGGAGCCAAGGGGGAGCAGTACTTC
>-|TRBD1|TRBV7-2|15|TRBJ1-2
CASTKGQARYYGYTF
TGTGCCAGCACTAAAGGACAGGCCCGTTACTATGGCTACACCTTC
>-|TRBD1|TRBV11-2|19|TRBJ2-6
CASSLDQGRGTSGANVLTF
TGTGCCAGCAGCTTAGATCAGGGCAGGGGGACCTCTGGGGCCAACGTCCTGACTTTC
>-|-|TRBV15|13|TRBJ1-5
CATSWEGVQPQHF
TGTGCCACCAGCTGGGAGGGGGTACAGCCCCAGCATTTT
>-|-|TRBV23-1|15|TRBJ1-4
CASSQSVSEEEKLFF
TGCGCCAGCAGTCAATCGGTGTCTGAGGAGGAAAAACTGTTTTTT
>-|-|TRBV6-2/TRBV6-3|12|TRBJ1-2
CASSRTAYGYTF
TGTGCCAGCAGTCGGACAGCGTATGGCTACACCTTC
>-|TRBD1|TRBV28|15|TRBJ1-2
CASSLSDRGSNGYTF
TGTGCCAGCAGTTTATCCGACAGGGGGAGTAATGGCTACACCTTC
>-|TRBD2|TRBV19|16|TRBJ2-3
CASSSPPSGRTDTQYF
TGTGCCAGTAGTAGTCCGCCTAGCGGCCGCACAGATACGCAGTATTTT
>once|TRBD1|TRBV28|14|TRBJ2-7
CASSSRTGGVEQYF
TGTGCCAGCAGTTCCAGGACAGGGGGCGTCGAGCAGTACTTC
>once|-|TRBV7-2|14|TRBJ2-7
CASSSQTGSYEQYF
TGTGCCAGCAGTTCGCAGACTGGGTCCTACGAGCAGTACTTC
>-|TRBD1|TRBV19|12|TRBJ2-7
CASGQGEYEQYF
TGTGCCAGCGGACAGGGTGAATACGAGCAGTACTTC
>-|TRBD1|TRBV3-1/TRBV3-2|17|TRBJ1-4
CASSQRGQVAGGEKLFF
TGTGCCAGCAGCCAACGCGGACAGGTCGCCGGGGGAGAAAAACTGTTTTTT
>-|-|TRBV16|15|TRBJ1-2
CASSHGDRPNYGYTF
TGTGCCAGCAGCCACGGAGACAGGCCGAACTATGGCTACACCTTC
>-|TRBD1|TRBV19|13|TRBJ2-1
CASSDRGNNEQFF
TGTGCCAGTAGTGACAGGGGAAACAATGAGCAGTTCTTC
>-|TRBD1|TRBV6-5|14|TRBJ2-7
CASRRGPMLYEQYF
TGTGCCAGCAGGAGGGGGCCTATGCTCTACGAGCAGTACTTC
>-|TRBD2|TRBV19|15|TRBJ2-4
CASSILAGDVGIQYF
TGTGCCAGTAGTATACTAGCGGGAGACGTCGGCATTCAGTACTTC
>-|TRBD1|TRBV5-1|15|TRBJ1-6
CASSPKTGVNSPLHF
TGCGCCAGCAGCCCTAAGACAGGGGTTAATTCACCCCTCCACTTT
>-|-|TRBV4-2|14|TRBJ1-6
CASSQVLDHSPLHF
TGTGCCAGCAGCCAAGTCCTAGATCATTCACCCCTCCACTTT
>-|-|TRBV7-3|13|TRBJ2-7
CASSPTGSYEQYF
TGTGCCAGCAGCCCAACAGGGTCCTACGAGCAGTACTTC
>-|-|TRBV14|13|TRBJ1-5
CASSRGLGQPQHF
TGTGCCAGCAGCCGGGGGCTTGGACAGCCCCAGCATTTT
>-|TRBD2|TRBV6-5|15|TRBJ2-3
CASSPGRLVGDTQYF
TGTGCCAGCAGTCCCGGGAGGTTGGTCGGAGATACGCAGTATTTT
>-|-|TRBV19|13|TRBJ2-7
CASSRLERDEQYF
TGTGCCAGTAGTAGACTAGAAAGGGACGAGCAGTACTTC
>-|TRBD2|TRBV9|15|TRBJ2-3
CASSARLAGTDTQYF
TGTGCCAGCAGCGCCCGACTAGCGGGCACAGATACGCAGTATTTT
>-|TRBD1|TRBV19|16|TRBJ2-7
CASSIQSGQGFYEQYF
TGTGCCAGTAGTATCCAATCGGGACAGGGGTTCTACGAGCAGTACTTC
>-|-|TRBV30|14|TRBJ1-1
CAWSGPGAETEAFF
TGTGCCTGGAGTGGACCCGGAGCGGAGACTGAAGCTTTCTTT
>-|-|TRBV14|13|TRBJ1-2
CASSQWRGYGYTF
TGTGCCAGCAGCCAATGGCGGGGATATGGCTACACCTTC
>-|TRBD2|TRBV4-3|17|TRBJ2-3
CASSQAWTSGSTDTQYF
TGCGCCAGCAGCCAGGCTTGGACTAGCGGGAGCACAGATACGCAGTATTTT
>once|TRBD1|TRBV6-6|16|TRBJ1-5
CASRGTGGSHNQPQHF
TGTGCCAGCAGGGGGACAGGGGGTAGTCATAATCAGCCCCAGCATTTT
>-|TRBD2|TRBV3-1/TRBV3-2|13|TRBJ2-7
CASSPPGRGEQYF
TGTGCCAGCAGCCCGCCGGGGAGGGGCGAGCAGTACTTC
>-|TRBD2|TRBV6-6|15|TRBJ2-3
CASKASGTFTDTQYF
TGTGCCAGCAAAGCTAGCGGGACCTTCACAGATACGCAGTATTTT
>-|TRBD2|TRBV7-6|16|TRBJ2-7
CASTPGGGGLPYEQYF
TGTGCCAGCACCCCCGGCGGGGGGGGACTTCCCTACGAGCAGTACTTC
>once|TRBD2|TRBV3-1/TRBV3-2|17|TRBJ2-1
CASSRFVLAGQNNEQFF
TGTGCCAGCAGCCGCTTCGTACTAGCGGGCCAGAACAATGAGCAGTTCTTC
>-|-|TRBV10-3|13|TRBJ2-1
CAISGQGLYEQFF
TGTGCCATCAGTGGACAGGGACTCTATGAGCAGTTCTTC
>-|TRBD2|TRBV7-8|18|TRBJ2-1
CASSLARTSGSGDNEQFF
TGTGCCAGCAGCTTAGCGCGGACTAGCGGGAGTGGTGACAATGAGCAGTTCTTC
>-|TRBD1|TRBV29-1|16|TRBJ1-2
CSVDSSRDSTYYGYTF
TGCAGCGTTGATTCGTCTCGGGACAGCACCTACTATGGCTACACCTTC
>-|-|TRBV7-8|17|TRBJ2-5
CASSLVSDKLRQETQYF
TGTGCCAGCAGCTTAGTTTCTGACAAGCTGCGACAAGAGACCCAGTACTTC
>once|-|TRBV20-1|13|TRBJ1-2
CSASLGLRYGYTF
TGCAGTGCTAGTTTGGGACTGCGATATGGCTACACCTTC
>-|-|TRBV30|13|TRBJ1-5
CAWSVGGNQPQHF
TGTGCCTGGAGTGTAGGGGGAAATCAGCCCCAGCATTTT
>-|TRBD2|TRBV9|14|TRBJ2-7
CASSVGSGTSEQYF
TGTGCCAGCAGCGTAGGGTCTGGGACTAGTGAGCAGTACTTC
>-|-|TRBV27|15|TRBJ1-5
CASRTTEAKDQPQHF
TGTGCCAGCAGAACGACAGAGGCCAAGGATCAGCCCCAGCATTTT
>few|-|TRBV4-1|15|TRBJ2-7
CASSQEWSLAYEQYF
TGCGCCAGCAGCCAAGAATGGTCCCTAGCGTACGAGCAGTACTTC
>-|TRBD1|TRBV7-2|15|TRBJ1-1
CASSFPGQGVTEAFF
TGTGCCAGCAGCTTCCCGGGACAGGGAGTCACTGAAGCTTTCTTT
>-|TRBD1|TRBV29-1|14|TRBJ1-4
CSVEVGTAGEKLFF
TGCAGCGTTGAAGTGGGGACAGCCGGTGAAAAACTGTTTTTT
>-|TRBD1|TRBV28|15|TRBJ1-5
CASSPGQGPSQPQHF
TGTGCCAGCAGTCCCGGACAGGGTCCGAGTCAGCCCCAGCATTTT
>-|TRBD1|TRBV9|17|TRBJ2-3
CASSVSSGQGGTDTQYF
TGTGCCAGCAGCGTAAGTTCGGGACAGGGAGGCACAGATACGCAGTATTTT
>once|-|TRBV29-1|13|TRBJ1-2
CSVVGQGNYGYTF
TGCAGCGTTGTAGGGCAGGGTAACTATGGCTACACCTTC
>-|TRBD1|TRBV6-5|13|TRBJ1-2
CASSADRARGYTF
TGTGCCAGCAGCGCCGACAGGGCGCGCGGCTACACCTTC
>-|TRBD1|TRBV10-3|15|TRBJ1-5
CAISESQGAGQPQHF
TGTGCCATCAGTGAGTCTCAGGGGGCTGGTCAGCCCCAGCATTTT
>-|-|TRBV4-2|13|TRBJ1-5
CASSQAPNQPQHF
TGTGCCAGCAGCCAAGCTCCCAATCAGCCCCAGCATTTT
>-|TRBD2|TRBV28|18|TRBJ2-5
CASSIGLAGGPRQETQYF
TGTGCCAGCAGTATAGGACTAGCGGGAGGGCCGCGGCAAGAGACCCAGTACTTC
>few|-|TRBV7-2|16|TRBJ2-3
CASSTLGIAGTDTQYF
TGTGCCAGCAGCACTCTAGGAATAGCGGGCACAGATACGCAGTATTTT
>-|TRBD1|TRBV28|16|TRBJ1-6
CASSTGQNFYNSPLHF
TGTGCCAGCAGTACGGGACAGAATTTTTATAATTCACCCCTCCACTTT